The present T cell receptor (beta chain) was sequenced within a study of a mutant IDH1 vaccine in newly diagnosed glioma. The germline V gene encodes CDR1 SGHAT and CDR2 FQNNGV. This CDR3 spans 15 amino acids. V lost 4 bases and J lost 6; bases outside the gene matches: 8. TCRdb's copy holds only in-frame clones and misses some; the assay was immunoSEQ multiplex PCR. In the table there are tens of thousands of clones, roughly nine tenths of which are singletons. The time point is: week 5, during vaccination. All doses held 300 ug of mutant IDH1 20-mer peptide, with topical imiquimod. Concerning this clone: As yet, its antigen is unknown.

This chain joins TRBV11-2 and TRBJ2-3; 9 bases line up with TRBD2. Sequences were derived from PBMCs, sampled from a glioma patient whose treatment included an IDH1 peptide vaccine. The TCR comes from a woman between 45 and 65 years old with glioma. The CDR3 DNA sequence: TGTGCCAGCAGCTCGATAGCGGGAGTATCTGATACGCAGTATTTT. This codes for CASSSIAGVSDTQYF.